The rows below give T cell receptor beta chains drawn from one sample of a study of cytomegalovirus exposure and HLA in healthy donors. The assay was immunoSEQ multiplex PCR, and TCRdb's table has in-frame clones only and misses some. This table lists approximately 82,000 clones. The specimen sequenced was PBMCs. These receptors all come from a woman between 55 and 75 years old in good health and CMV-seronegative. Each CDR3 is given with its conserved first and last residue. Each record gives: D gene, V gene, J gene, CDR3 DNA, CDR3 protein. D genes are given only for firm matches.

d_gene: NA
v_gene: TRBV6-4
j_gene: TRBJ1-2
CDR3nt: TGTGCCAGCAGGAGAGGGCAGGGAGGTGACTATGGCTACACCTTC
CDR3aa: CASRRGQGGDYGYTF

d_gene: TRBD1
v_gene: TRBV6-5
j_gene: TRBJ2-7
CDR3nt: TGTGCCAGCAGTTACTCTCGGCAGGGGGCAACCTACGAGCAGTACTTC
CDR3aa: CASSYSRQGATYEQYF

d_gene: TRBD1
v_gene: TRBV7-2
j_gene: TRBJ2-3
CDR3nt: TGTGCCAGCAGCTTGCGAGGACAGGGGACAGATACGCAGTATTTT
CDR3aa: CASSLRGQGTDTQYF

d_gene: TRBD1
v_gene: TRBV27
j_gene: TRBJ1-1
CDR3nt: TGTGCCAGCAGTTTAGATTTAACAGGGGAGGAAGCTTTCTTT
CDR3aa: CASSLDLTGEEAFF

d_gene: TRBD1
v_gene: TRBV7-6
j_gene: TRBJ1-2
CDR3nt: TGTGCCAGCAGCTTAGGGCCCAGCCAGGGGGACTATGGCTACACCTTC
CDR3aa: CASSLGPSQGDYGYTF

d_gene: NA
v_gene: TRBV7-2
j_gene: TRBJ1-2
CDR3nt: TGTGCCAGCAGCTTACAGGGGCCCTATGGCTACACCTTC
CDR3aa: CASSLQGPYGYTF

d_gene: TRBD1
v_gene: TRBV16
j_gene: TRBJ1-1
CDR3nt: TGTGCCAGCAGCCACCCCGGGACAGGTACTACTGAAGCTTTCTTT
CDR3aa: CASSHPGTGTTEAFF

d_gene: TRBD1
v_gene: TRBV18
j_gene: TRBJ1-2
CDR3nt: TGTGCCAGCTCACCCGAGGGGACAGGGGGAGGCTATGGCTACACCTTC
CDR3aa: CASSPEGTGGGYGYTF

d_gene: NA
v_gene: TRBV5-1
j_gene: TRBJ1-1
CDR3nt: TGCGCCAGCAGCTTAGGGGGGGCGAGGACTGAAGCTTTCTTT
CDR3aa: CASSLGGARTEAFF

d_gene: TRBD1
v_gene: TRBV5-1
j_gene: TRBJ1-2
CDR3nt: TGCGCCAGCAGCTTGGAGAGGGGGCAAGGCTACACCTTC
CDR3aa: CASSLERGQGYTF

d_gene: NA
v_gene: TRBV4-2
j_gene: TRBJ2-1
CDR3nt: TGTGCCAGCAGCCAAGATAAGCTAGTCGCTAATGAGCAGTTCTTC
CDR3aa: CASSQDKLVANEQFF

d_gene: NA
v_gene: TRBV4-2
j_gene: TRBJ2-2
CDR3nt: TGTGCCAGCAGCCAAGGAGAGGGTTTCGACACCGGGGAGCTGTTTTTT
CDR3aa: CASSQGEGFDTGELFF

d_gene: TRBD1
v_gene: TRBV19
j_gene: TRBJ1-3
CDR3nt: TGTGCCAGTAGTATTCGCCAGGGGGCGTCTGGAAACACCATATATTTT
CDR3aa: CASSIRQGASGNTIYF

d_gene: NA
v_gene: TRBV7-9
j_gene: TRBJ2-7
CDR3nt: TGTGCCAGCAGCGGCCCATATAGCGAAGGGCAGTACTTC
CDR3aa: CASSGPYSEGQYF

d_gene: TRBD2
v_gene: TRBV7-3
j_gene: TRBJ2-3
CDR3nt: TGTGCCAGCAGCTGGCAGGCGGGAGGTTCGGATACGCAGTATTTT
CDR3aa: CASSWQAGGSDTQYF

d_gene: NA
v_gene: TRBV7-9
j_gene: TRBJ1-4
CDR3nt: TGTGCCAGCGCCAGGGCTCAAATCGAGGCAAAACTGTTTTTT
CDR3aa: CASARAQIEAKLFF

d_gene: TRBD2
v_gene: TRBV5-1
j_gene: TRBJ2-1
CDR3nt: TGCGCCAGCAGTTCGGCGGGAGAGGGCAATGAGCAGTTCTTC
CDR3aa: CASSSAGEGNEQFF

d_gene: TRBD1
v_gene: TRBV28
j_gene: TRBJ2-3
CDR3nt: TGTGCCAGCAGATCGACCCGGACAGGGTTGGCAGATACGCAGTATTTT
CDR3aa: CASRSTRTGLADTQYF

d_gene: NA
v_gene: TRBV2
j_gene: TRBJ2-1
CDR3nt: TGTGCCAGCGACTCTCACTCCTACAATGAGCAGTTCTTC
CDR3aa: CASDSHSYNEQFF

d_gene: TRBD1
v_gene: TRBV18
j_gene: TRBJ1-1
CDR3nt: TGTGCCAGCTCCCAGGGACAGGAGCCGTTCCCTGAAGCTTTCTTT
CDR3aa: CASSQGQEPFPEAFF

d_gene: TRBD2
v_gene: TRBV28
j_gene: TRBJ2-2
CDR3nt: TGTGCCAGCAGTACGCGGGAGCTAAACACCGGGGAGCTGTTTTTT
CDR3aa: CASSTRELNTGELFF

d_gene: TRBD2
v_gene: TRBV9
j_gene: TRBJ2-3
CDR3nt: TGTGCCAGCAGCGCCGGGACTAGCGGAAGTTTTAGCACAGATACGCAGTATTTT
CDR3aa: CASSAGTSGSFSTDTQYF

d_gene: TRBD1
v_gene: TRBV28
j_gene: TRBJ1-1
CDR3nt: TGTGCCAGCAGTTTTAACAGGGGGCCGCGGAACACTGAAGCTTTCTTT
CDR3aa: CASSFNRGPRNTEAFF

d_gene: NA
v_gene: TRBV6-5
j_gene: TRBJ1-4
CDR3nt: TGTGCCAGCACCATGTTGGTAGGGGATGAAAAACTGTTTTTT
CDR3aa: CASTMLVGDEKLFF

d_gene: TRBD2
v_gene: TRBV5-4
j_gene: TRBJ2-7
CDR3nt: TGTGCCAGCAGCCCAGGGACTAGCGGGAGACGCGAGCAGTACTTC
CDR3aa: CASSPGTSGRREQYF

d_gene: NA
v_gene: TRBV2
j_gene: TRBJ1-1
CDR3nt: TGTGCCAGCAGGCAACAGGGAAGAGGGGACACTGAAGCTTTCTTT
CDR3aa: CASRQQGRGDTEAFF

d_gene: TRBD1
v_gene: TRBV9
j_gene: TRBJ2-6
CDR3nt: TGTGCCAGCAGCGCGGAGGGGACAGGGAGCTCTGGGGCCAACGTCCTGACTTTC
CDR3aa: CASSAEGTGSSGANVLTF

d_gene: TRBD2
v_gene: TRBV11-3
j_gene: TRBJ2-7
CDR3nt: TGTGCCAGCAGGGGTACTAGCGGGAGGATCTACGAGCAGTACTTC
CDR3aa: CASRGTSGRIYEQYF

d_gene: TRBD1
v_gene: TRBV11-1
j_gene: TRBJ2-2
CDR3nt: TGTGCCAGCAGCAGGGGGCAAGGCACCGGGGAGCTGTTTTTT
CDR3aa: CASSRGQGTGELFF

d_gene: NA
v_gene: TRBV9
j_gene: TRBJ2-5
CDR3nt: TGTGCCAGCAGCGTAGCGGGGGCGGCTAGCGGAACCCAAGAGACCCAGTACTTC
CDR3aa: CASSVAGAASGTQETQYF

d_gene: NA
v_gene: TRBV27
j_gene: TRBJ2-7
CDR3nt: TGTGCCAGCAGTTCCCTTCGGGGGTACGAGCAGTACTTC
CDR3aa: CASSSLRGYEQYF

d_gene: TRBD1
v_gene: TRBV4-1
j_gene: TRBJ2-5
CDR3nt: TGCGCCAGCAGCCAAGATCCAATCGACAGGGGTTATAACTTC
CDR3aa: CASSQDPIDRGYNF

d_gene: TRBD2
v_gene: TRBV4-1
j_gene: TRBJ2-3
CDR3nt: TGCGCCAGCAGCCAAGAAACTAGCGGGAGGGTCCGGACGCAGTATTTT
CDR3aa: CASSQETSGRVRTQYF

d_gene: NA
v_gene: TRBV28
j_gene: TRBJ2-7
CDR3nt: TGTGCCAGCAGCTCGCAGGGGTCCCCCTCGTACGAGCAGTACTTC
CDR3aa: CASSSQGSPSYEQYF

d_gene: TRBD2
v_gene: TRBV7-2
j_gene: TRBJ2-7
CDR3nt: TGTGCCAGCAGCTCGGGACTACGGACCGACGAGCAGTACTTC
CDR3aa: CASSSGLRTDEQYF

d_gene: TRBD2
v_gene: TRBV10-2
j_gene: TRBJ2-5
CDR3nt: TGCGCCAGCACTAGCGGGAGGGCCGAAGAGACCCAGTACTTC
CDR3aa: CASTSGRAEETQYF

d_gene: TRBD1
v_gene: TRBV5-6
j_gene: TRBJ2-5
CDR3nt: TGTGCCAGCGACAGGGGAGAGACCCAGTACTTC
CDR3aa: CASDRGETQYF

d_gene: TRBD1
v_gene: TRBV14
j_gene: TRBJ1-2
CDR3nt: TGTGCCAGCAGCCGCCGGACAGGGGATGGCTACACCTTC
CDR3aa: CASSRRTGDGYTF

d_gene: NA
v_gene: TRBV7-9
j_gene: TRBJ2-3
CDR3nt: TGTGCCAGCAGCGTTCAGGTTCCAAGCACAGATACGCAGTATTTT
CDR3aa: CASSVQVPSTDTQYF

d_gene: TRBD1
v_gene: TRBV4-3
j_gene: TRBJ2-3
CDR3nt: TGCGCCAGCAGCCAAGATAGGGGGGGGACAGGGGCCGATACGCAGTATTTT
CDR3aa: CASSQDRGGTGADTQYF

d_gene: NA
v_gene: TRBV18
j_gene: TRBJ1-5
CDR3nt: TGTGCCAGCTCACCCGGACTCCGGACTGTCGAGGGTCAGCCCCAGCATTTT
CDR3aa: CASSPGLRTVEGQPQHF

d_gene: TRBD2
v_gene: TRBV5-1
j_gene: TRBJ2-7
CDR3nt: TGCGCCAGCAGCGAACCGGGACTAGCGAGGGAGCAGTACTTC
CDR3aa: CASSEPGLAREQYF

d_gene: TRBD1
v_gene: TRBV19
j_gene: TRBJ2-3
CDR3nt: TGTGCCAGTAGTGGAGGGACAGGGGCCGCAACGCAGTATTTT
CDR3aa: CASSGGTGAATQYF

d_gene: NA
v_gene: TRBV7-9
j_gene: TRBJ2-2
CDR3nt: TGTGCCAGCAGCCCAGGGGACGGATACACCGGGGAGCTGTTTTTT
CDR3aa: CASSPGDGYTGELFF

d_gene: NA
v_gene: TRBV19
j_gene: TRBJ2-7
CDR3nt: TGTGCCAGTAGTATAGGACAGATCTCCTACGAGCAGTACTTC
CDR3aa: CASSIGQISYEQYF

d_gene: TRBD1
v_gene: TRBV9
j_gene: TRBJ1-2
CDR3nt: TGTGCCAGCAGCGTAGACCCTGGACAGGGGGGCTATGGCTACACCTTC
CDR3aa: CASSVDPGQGGYGYTF

d_gene: NA
v_gene: TRBV11-2
j_gene: TRBJ1-3
CDR3nt: TGTGCCAGCAGCTTAGGATCCCAGGGAAACACCATATATTTT
CDR3aa: CASSLGSQGNTIYF

d_gene: TRBD2
v_gene: TRBV7-9
j_gene: TRBJ2-7
CDR3nt: TGTGCCAGCATGGGACTAGCGGGGACCCATGGGATCTACGAGCAGTACTTC
CDR3aa: CASMGLAGTHGIYEQYF

d_gene: TRBD1
v_gene: TRBV9
j_gene: TRBJ2-5
CDR3nt: TGTGCCAGCAGCGGACGAACAGGGGCGGCGGAGACCCAGTACTTC
CDR3aa: CASSGRTGAAETQYF

d_gene: TRBD2
v_gene: TRBV27
j_gene: TRBJ2-1
CDR3nt: TGTGCCAGCAGTTCGTACCTTAGCGGGAGGGCCAGTGAGCAGTTCTTC
CDR3aa: CASSSYLSGRASEQFF

d_gene: NA
v_gene: TRBV6-1
j_gene: TRBJ2-7
CDR3nt: TGTGCCAGTCCTAGCGAAACGTACGAGCAGTACTTC
CDR3aa: CASPSETYEQYF

d_gene: TRBD1
v_gene: TRBV2
j_gene: TRBJ1-5
CDR3nt: TGTGCCAGCTGGGGGCGGGGACAGGATAATCAGCCCCAGCATTTT
CDR3aa: CASWGRGQDNQPQHF

d_gene: TRBD1
v_gene: TRBV5-1
j_gene: TRBJ2-1
CDR3nt: TGCGCCAGCGGAACCGGGACAGGGAGCAATGAGCAGTTCTTC
CDR3aa: CASGTGTGSNEQFF

d_gene: NA
v_gene: TRBV28
j_gene: TRBJ1-2
CDR3nt: TGTGCCAGCAGTTTATCCTCGGGGGTGGGTGGCTACACCTTC
CDR3aa: CASSLSSGVGGYTF

d_gene: NA
v_gene: TRBV7-9
j_gene: TRBJ2-1
CDR3nt: TGTGCCAGCAGCTCTACTAGCCTCTCCTACAATGAGCAGTTCTTC
CDR3aa: CASSSTSLSYNEQFF

d_gene: NA
v_gene: TRBV7-8
j_gene: TRBJ2-2
CDR3nt: TGTGCCAGCAGCTCAAGGTTGGGTACGGTCGGCGGCACCGGGGAGCTGTTTTTT
CDR3aa: CASSSRLGTVGGTGELFF

d_gene: TRBD1
v_gene: TRBV27
j_gene: TRBJ2-2
CDR3nt: TGTGCCAGCCAGGACAGGGACAACACCGGGGAGCTGTTTTTT
CDR3aa: CASQDRDNTGELFF